This TCR beta chain derives from a study of blood T cells in healthy people across ages. Each sample provided at least 5.5 micrograms of extracted total RNA. V was clipped by 2 bases and J by 1 base, with 9 bases between them. The CDR3 length is 14 residues. Germline assignment: CDR1 MNHNY and CDR2 SVGAGI (reference sequence). With a J-beta primer mix and a sample-barcoded 5' primer, a second PCR ran about 7 to 12 cycles. One entry per CDR3 protein results from TCRdb running MiXCR on the 5' RACE reads. This table has approximately 880,000 distinct CDR3 sequences, roughly 50% appearing once. This clonotype was detected a few times.

This TCR came from a man in his thirties or forties in good health. Sequences were obtained from blood. V gene TRBV6-6 combines with J gene TRBJ2-7; a weak D match, TRBD2 (6 bases). The CDR3 sequence: CASSYTSLSYEQYF. The CDR3 nucleotides read TGTGCCAGCAGTTACACTAGCTTATCCTACGAGCAGTACTTC.